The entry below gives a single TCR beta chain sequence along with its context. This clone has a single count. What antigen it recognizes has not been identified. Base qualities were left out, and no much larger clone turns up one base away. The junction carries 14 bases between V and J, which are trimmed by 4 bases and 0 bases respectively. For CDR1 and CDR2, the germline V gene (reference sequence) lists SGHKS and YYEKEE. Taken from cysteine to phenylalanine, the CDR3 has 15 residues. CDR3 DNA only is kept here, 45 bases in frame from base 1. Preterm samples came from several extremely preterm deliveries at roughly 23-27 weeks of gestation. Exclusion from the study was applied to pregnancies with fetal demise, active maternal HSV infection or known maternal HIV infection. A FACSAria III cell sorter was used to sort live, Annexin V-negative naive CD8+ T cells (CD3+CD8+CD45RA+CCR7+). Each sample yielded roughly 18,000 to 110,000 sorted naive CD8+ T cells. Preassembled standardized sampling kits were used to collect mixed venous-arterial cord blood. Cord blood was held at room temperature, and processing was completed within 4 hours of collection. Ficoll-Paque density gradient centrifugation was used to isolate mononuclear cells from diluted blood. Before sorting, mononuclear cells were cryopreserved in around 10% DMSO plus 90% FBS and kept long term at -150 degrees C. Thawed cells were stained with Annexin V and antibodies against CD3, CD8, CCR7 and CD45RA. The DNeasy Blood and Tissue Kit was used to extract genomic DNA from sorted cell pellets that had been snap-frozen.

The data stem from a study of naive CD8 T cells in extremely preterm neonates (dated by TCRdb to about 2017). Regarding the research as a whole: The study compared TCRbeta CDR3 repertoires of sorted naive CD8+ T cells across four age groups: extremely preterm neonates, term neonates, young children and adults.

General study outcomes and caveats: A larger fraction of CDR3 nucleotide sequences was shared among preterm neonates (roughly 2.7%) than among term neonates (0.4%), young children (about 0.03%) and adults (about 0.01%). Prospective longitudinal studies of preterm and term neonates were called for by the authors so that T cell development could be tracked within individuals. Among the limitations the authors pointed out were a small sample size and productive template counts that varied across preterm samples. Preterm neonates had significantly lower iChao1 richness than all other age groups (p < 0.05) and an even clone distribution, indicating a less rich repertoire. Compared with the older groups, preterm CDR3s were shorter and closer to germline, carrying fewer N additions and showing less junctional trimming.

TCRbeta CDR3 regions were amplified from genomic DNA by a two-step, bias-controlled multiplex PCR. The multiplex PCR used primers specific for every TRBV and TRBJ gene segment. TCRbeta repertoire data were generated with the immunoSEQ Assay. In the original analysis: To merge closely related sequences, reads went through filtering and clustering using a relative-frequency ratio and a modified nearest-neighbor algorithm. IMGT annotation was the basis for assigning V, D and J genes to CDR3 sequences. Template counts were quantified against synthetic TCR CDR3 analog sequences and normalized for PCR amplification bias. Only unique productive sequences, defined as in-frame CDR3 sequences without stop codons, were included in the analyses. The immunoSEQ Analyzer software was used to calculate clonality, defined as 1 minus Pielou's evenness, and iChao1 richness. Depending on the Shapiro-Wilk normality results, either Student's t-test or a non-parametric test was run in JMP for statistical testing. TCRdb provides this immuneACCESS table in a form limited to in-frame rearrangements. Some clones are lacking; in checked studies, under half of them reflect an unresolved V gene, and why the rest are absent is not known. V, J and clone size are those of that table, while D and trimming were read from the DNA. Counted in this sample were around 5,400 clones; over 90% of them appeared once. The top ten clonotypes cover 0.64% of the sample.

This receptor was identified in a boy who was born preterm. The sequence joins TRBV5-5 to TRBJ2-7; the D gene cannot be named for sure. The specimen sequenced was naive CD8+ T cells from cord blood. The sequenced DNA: TGTGCCAGCAGCCCAAATGTAGACCTCTCCTACGAGCAGTACTTC. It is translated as CASSPNVDLSYEQYF.